This T cell receptor beta chain emerged from a study of glioma-infiltrating T cells after dendritic cell vaccination. About the study: Three intradermal dendritic cell vaccine injections were given every two weeks.

The CDR3 sequence is 13 residues long. Germline V gene lookup returns CDR1 SNHLY and CDR2 FYNNEI. Germline trimming cut 8 bases from V and 4 bases from J; bases unmatched to any gene: 4. Study observations and caveats: Higher pretreatment TIL content predicted longer progression-free time and survival. Only a small number of patients had complete blood and tumor samples.

Time point described: after dendritic cell vaccination, including at tumor progression/relapse. Produced via immunoSEQ multiplex PCR; TCRdb's table is partial and in-frame only. This table has 100,000 or so clones, more than 70% appearing once. Regarding this clone: Its antigen is as yet unknown.

The receptor's source is a human donor with glioblastoma. This chain joins TRBV2 and TRBJ2-5; 10 bases align to TRBD2. Sequencing was performed on blood, taken after dendritic cell vaccination. The CDR3 region has the DNA TGTGCCAGCCTAGCGGGAGAGATAGAGACCCAGTACTTC. It yields the protein CASLAGEIETQYF.